This passage covers 31 T cell receptor beta chains from one sample sequenced in a study of OX40 agonist ivuxolimab in advanced cancers. The assay was immunoSEQ multiplex PCR, and TCRdb's table has in-frame clones only and misses some. This table holds 30,000 to 40,000 clones, around nine tenths found once. The specimen was CD4+ or CD8+ T cells sorted from blood, collected in a trial of the OX40 agonist ivuxolimab. The origin of the receptors is an adult with an advanced solid tumor such as melanoma, head and neck, liver or kidney cancer.

This clone was picked up a small number of times. The genes are TRBV2 and TRBJ2-1, with D perhaps matching TRBD1 (5 bases). V was cut by 6 bases and J by 10 bases, with 16 bases left in between. The CDR3 loop spans 13 amino acids. The germline V gene encodes CDR1 SNHLY and CDR2 FYNNEI. The CDR3 here is CASSGPPRGEQFF. The CDR3, as DNA: TGTGCCAGCAGCGGCCCCCCTAGGGGCGAGCAGTTCTTC.

The sample holds a few counts of this clone. DNA of the CDR3: TGTGCCAGCAGCTTCTTGCCAGATACGCAGTATTTT. Translating it yields CASSFLPDTQYF. The chain employs TRBV5-5 and TRBJ2-3, with D hard to call. The V gene's germline CDR1 is SGHKS and CDR2 YYEKEE (reference sequence). V lost 2 bases to trimming and J lost 4 bases, with 5 bases between them. The CDR3 contains 12 residues.

The chain employs TRBV7-9 and TRBJ1-4; 11 bases fit TRBD1. This CDR3 contains 15 residues. The germline V gene has CDR1 SEHNR and CDR2 FQNEAQ (reference sequence). With 1 base clipped from V and 6 bases from J, the junction kept 1 base outside the gene matches. The CDR3, as DNA: TGTGCCAGCAGCTTAGGGGACAGGGGGTATGAAAAACTGTTTTTT. Encoded protein: CASSLGDRGYEKLFF.

This chain joins TRBV19 and TRBJ1-3; possibly TRBD1 for D (5 bases). The V end lost 7 bases, the J end lost 4 bases, and 11 bases lay between the germline ends. Germline assignment: CDR1 LNHDA and CDR2 SQIVND (reference sequence). The CDR3 runs to 13 residues. Written as DNA, the CDR3 is TGTGCCAGTACCCGGACACGCGGAAACACCATATATTTT. It specifies CASTRTRGNTIYF. The full variable domain, completed using reference TRBV19 and TRBJ1-3, is DGGITQSPKYLFRKEGQNVTLSCEQNLNHDAMYWYRQDPGQGLRLIYYSQIVNDFQKGDIAEGYSVSREKKESFPLTVTSAQKNPTAFYLCASTRTRGNTIYFGEGSWLTVV.

This clone was seen just once. V gene TRBV18 combines with J gene TRBJ2-1, with D possibly TRBD2 on 5 matching bases. Germline assignment: CDR1 KGHSH and CDR2 LQKENI. The CDR3 is 13 amino acids. V lost 3 bases, J lost 2 bases, and 5 bases lay in between. DNA of the CDR3: TGTGCCAGCTCACCCGGGACCTACAATGAGCAGTTCTTC. Amino acids: CASSPGTYNEQFF.

CDR3 region: CASSSPSTGGDTGELFF. The DNA of the CDR3 is TGTGCCAGCAGTTCACCCTCGACAGGGGGGGATACCGGGGAGCTGTTTTTT. V usage is TRBV25-1 and J usage is TRBJ2-2; 9 nucleotides line up with TRBD1. Unmatched junction bases numbered 12, after V lost 5 bases and J lost 5 bases. This CDR3 contains 17 residues. The germline CDR1 and CDR2 sequences are MGHDK and SYGVNS.

The V and J genes are TRBV6-1 and TRBJ2-7; D remains ambiguous. Per the germline V gene, CDR1 is MNHNS and CDR2 is SASEGT. The CDR3 runs 14 residues. Trimming removed 3 bases at V and 3 bases at J, with 12 bases between. CDR3 residues: CASSDQYSGYEQYF. CDR3 sequence (DNA): TGTGCCAGCAGTGATCAGTATTCAGGCTACGAGCAGTACTTC.

The gene calls are TRBV9 and TRBJ2-7, with TRBD1 identical over 8 bases. The CDR3 extends over 15 amino acids. Germline lookup yields CDR1 SGDLS and CDR2 YYNGEE. Trimming took 4 bases from V and 8 from J; bases not matched to a gene: 14. This CDR3 reads CASSFGGQEDDQQYF. DNA for the CDR3: TGTGCCAGCAGCTTTGGGGGACAGGAGGATGATCAGCAGTACTTC.

The genes are TRBV27 and TRBJ2-6, with D perhaps TRBD2 (7 bases). CDR3 length: 18 residues. The V end lost 2 bases, the J end lost 0 bases, and 14 bases lay between the germline ends. In germline, CDR1 is MNHEY, CDR2 SMNVEV (reference sequence). In nucleotides, the CDR3 is TGTGCCAGCAGTTTAATGGGGGGGCTACGCTCTGGGGCCAACGTCCTGACTTTC. The encoded protein is CASSLMGGLRSGANVLTF.

The V call is TRBV2, the J call TRBJ2-5; D uncertain. The end of the DNA is better explained by TRBJ2-7, so the J call may be wrong. The CDR3 has 14 amino acids. Per germline, CDR1 SNHLY and CDR2 FYNNEI. The CDR3 DNA reads TGTGCCAGCAGTAGTGAGATGGGTGAGAGCGAGCAGTACTTC. Its protein is CASSSEMGESEQYF.

This chain connects TRBV5-1 to TRBJ1-1; D call uncertain. CDR3 length: 14 residues. Germline V CDR1 and CDR2: SGHRS, YFSETQ. The germline V and J ends were trimmed by 2 bases and 0 bases, with 8 bases remaining between them. CDR3 protein: CASSFGDMNTEAFF. CDR3 nucleotide sequence: TGCGCCAGCAGCTTCGGGGATATGAACACTGAAGCTTTCTTT.

The V gene is TRBV29-1, the J gene TRBJ2-1, with TRBD1 as a possible D gene (5 bases). Germline loops: CDR1 SQVTM, CDR2 ANQGSEA. The length of the CDR3 is 13 residues. Trimming shortened V by 7 bases and J by 4 bases, and 14 bases separated the two germline ends. CDR3 in amino acids: CSDSSPGYNEQFF. The CDR3 DNA reads TGCAGCGATTCGAGCCCAGGGTACAATGAGCAGTTCTTC.

This chain uses TRBV6-1 with TRBJ2-5, with D hard to call. The CDR3 is 14 amino acids. Looked up from germline, CDR1 is MNHNS and CDR2 is SASEGT. V was cut by 4 bases and J by 2 bases, with 11 bases left in between. The CDR3 reads CASSVGQAQETQYF. CDR3 DNA: TGTGCCAGCAGTGTAGGCCAGGCACAAGAGACCCAGTACTTC.

The chain has TRBV10-3 and TRBJ2-3; the D is unclear. Trimming stripped 4 bases from V and 3 bases from J, with 2 bases between. The germline V gene has CDR1 ENHRY and CDR2 SYGVKD. The CDR3 has 11 amino acids. In DNA, the CDR3 is TGTGCCATCAGTGGAACAGATACGCAGTATTTT. Protein product: CAISGTDTQYF.

For this clone: The conserved final phenylalanine or tryptophan is absent from the CDR3, which likely points to a read error. The chain joins TRBV7-2 to TRBJ1-6; possibly TRBD1 for D (6 bases). CDR3 length equals 15 residues. Germline assignment: CDR1 SGHTA and CDR2 FQGNSA. V lost 6 bases and J 9 bases, leaving 18 bases between the germline ends. The CDR3, as DNA: TGTGCCAGCAGACTCGGGGGCAGGGTGTTTTCACCCCTCCACCTT. This encodes CASRLGGRVFSPLHL.

CDR3 amino acids: CASSPDRDQPQHF. CDR3 in DNA: TGTGCCAGCAGTCCTGACAGGGATCAGCCCCAGCATTTT. The V and J genes are TRBV6-1 and TRBJ1-5; 7 positions match TRBD1. J lost 5 bases, V lost 5 bases, and 3 bases had no gene match. Germline CDR1 and CDR2: MNHNS and SASEGT. The CDR3 has 13 amino acids.

This chain uses TRBV6-6 with TRBJ1-5; the D is unclear. V was trimmed by 6 bases and J by 0 bases, leaving 12 bases between them. Germline assignment: CDR1 MNHNY and CDR2 SVGAGI (reference sequence). The CDR3 totals 15 residues. The CDR3 DNA follows: TGTGCCAGCAGCATCCAGGACGGTAGCAATCAGCCCCAGCATTTT. Translating gives CASSIQDGSNQPQHF.

The V gene is TRBV7-9, the J gene TRBJ1-1; the D gene is possibly TRBD1 (5 bases). The germline V gene has CDR1 SEHNR and CDR2 FQNEAQ (reference sequence). Trimming took off 0 bases at V and 8 bases at J, with 13 bases between the two ends. The CDR3 has 14 residues. The CDR3, as DNA: TGTGCCAGCAGCTTAGCAGGGGCAGGCCCCGAAGCTTTCTTT. It yields the protein CASSLAGAGPEAFF.

The CDR3 loop is CASSNRGGTDTQYF. For the CDR3, the DNA is TGTGCCAGTAGTAACCGTGGGGGCACAGATACGCAGTATTTT. V gene TRBV19 combines with J gene TRBJ2-3; unclear D gene. This CDR3 is 14 amino acids long. In germline, CDR1 is LNHDA, CDR2 SQIVND (reference sequence). Trimming removed 4 bases from V and 1 base from J, with 9 bases in between.

This sequence joins TRBV6-1 and TRBJ1-3; D is unclear. The CDR3 is 13 amino acids. V lost 7 bases and J 3 bases, leaving 10 bases between the germline ends. Germline CDR1 is MNHNS and CDR2 is SASEGT. The CDR3 protein is CASIGPFGNTIYF. The CDR3 DNA follows: TGTGCCAGCATTGGCCCTTTTGGAAACACCATATATTTT.

This chain connects TRBV15 to TRBJ1-1, with D tentatively TRBD1 (6 bases). The V and J ends lost 0 bases and 4 bases respectively, with 12 bases between them. The CDR3 has 15 amino acids. The germline V gene has CDR1 LNHNV and CDR2 YYDKDF (reference sequence). CDR3 in DNA: TGTGCCACCAGCAGAGATCCGGGGGGCGGCACTGAAGCTTTCTTT. Amino acids: CATSRDPGGGTEAFF.

The gene calls are TRBV29-1 and TRBJ2-7, with a possible D match to TRBD2 (5 bases). Trimming took 0 bases from V and 6 from J, leaving 12 bases between them. The CDR3 runs 13 residues. From germline, CDR1 is SQVTM and CDR2 ANQGSEA. This CDR3 is CSVEEEAMGEQYF. In DNA form, the CDR3 reads TGCAGCGTTGAAGAGGAGGCAATGGGCGAGCAGTACTTC.

The chain recombines TRBV5-1 with TRBJ1-1, with D possibly TRBD1 on 5 matching bases. Per germline, CDR1 SGHRS and CDR2 YFSETQ. V was shortened by 6 bases and J by 4 bases, with 13 bases between the two germline ends. The CDR3 has 13 amino acids. The CDR3 loop is CASNYRGGTEAFF. In DNA form, the CDR3 reads TGCGCCAGCAATTATCGGGGGGGCACTGAAGCTTTCTTT.

This clone was recorded once. The chain carries TRBV5-6 and TRBJ2-3, with 8 bases lining up with TRBD1. The germline V gene has CDR1 SGHDT and CDR2 YYEEEE. Germline trimming cut 5 bases from V and 5 bases from J; bases unmatched to any gene: 4. The length of the CDR3 is 13 residues. The CDR3 here is CASSSTGGDTQYF. The CDR3 region has the DNA TGTGCCAGCAGTTCTACAGGGGGAGATACGCAGTATTTT. Variable domain in full (rest from reference TRBV5-6 and TRBJ2-3): DAGVTQSPTHLIKTRGQQVTLRCSPKSGHDTVSWYQQALGQGPQFIFQYYEEEERQRGNFPDRFSGHQFPNYSSELNVNALLLGDSALYLCASSSTGGDTQYFGPGTRLTVL.

The chain uses TRBV5-4 and TRBJ1-4; tentatively, D is TRBD1 (5 bases). Germline V gene data show CDR1 as SGHNT and CDR2 as YYREEE (reference sequence). Trimming shortened V by 4 bases and J by 4 bases, and 14 bases separated the two germline ends. This CDR3 spans 15 amino acids. CDR3 DNA sequence: TGTGCCAGCAGCGCCAGAACAGGAAGTAATGAAAAACTGTTTTTT. The encoded protein is CASSARTGSNEKLFF.

The V gene is TRBV5-1, the J gene TRBJ1-2; D remains unclear. The V end was cut by 0 bases, the J end by 2 bases, with 8 bases between. This CDR3 contains 14 residues. The germline gives CDR1 SGHRS, CDR2 YFSETQ. The CDR3 spells CASSLERQNYGYTF. The CDR3 DNA is TGCGCCAGCAGCTTGGAGCGGCAGAACTATGGCTACACCTTC.

This chain links TRBV5-1 with TRBJ2-5; no clear D. Trimming pared 4 bases from V and 1 base from J, leaving 11 bases between. CDR1 and CDR2 from the germline V gene are SGHRS and YFSETQ. There are 14 residues in the CDR3. CDR3 residues: CASSASAAQETQYF. CDR3 nucleotide sequence: TGCGCCAGCAGCGCCTCGGCGGCCCAAGAGACCCAGTACTTC.

The V and J genes are TRBV14 and TRBJ2-7; D possibly corresponds to TRBD2 (6 bases). The CDR3 runs to 14 residues. The V gene's germline CDR1 is SGHDN and CDR2 FVKESK. The V gene lost 3 bases and the J gene lost 7 bases, with 16 bases spanning the gap. The DNA for the CDR3 is TGTGCCAGCAGCCAGGGGACTGGACCTCCAGAGCAGTACTTC. Amino acid sequence: CASSQGTGPPEQYF.

The rearrangement links TRBV11-2 to TRBJ1-5; a possible D gene is TRBD1 (5 bases). Germline V gene lookup returns CDR1 SGHAT and CDR2 FQNNGV. V shed 1 base and J shed 0 bases, with 10 bases lying between them. The CDR3 has 16 residues. The CDR3 loop reads CASSLGRGDSNQPQHF. The CDR3 DNA reads TGTGCCAGCAGCTTAGGACGGGGGGATAGCAATCAGCCCCAGCATTTT.

The chain couples TRBV5-1 to TRBJ2-3, with TRBD2 matching 10 bases. This CDR3 comprises 16 residues. Trimming removed 3 bases from V and 5 bases from J; junction bases left unmatched: 9. Looked up from germline, CDR1 is SGHRS and CDR2 is YFSETQ. The CDR3 loop is CASSSDPSGGGDTQYF. The CDR3 nucleotides read TGCGCCAGCAGCTCTGATCCTAGCGGGGGAGGAGATACGCAGTATTTT.

The CDR3 DNA follows: TGTGCCAGCAGCTTGGACAGGGGCGAGCAGTACTTC. It codes for CASSLDRGEQYF. The chain employs TRBV7-2 and TRBJ2-7; TRBD1 matches 9 bases. Germline V gene data show CDR1 as SGHTA and CDR2 as FQGNSA. The length of the CDR3 is 12 residues. V lost 3 bases to trimming and J lost 6 bases; unmatched junction nucleotides: 0.